The 13 T cell receptor beta chains below come from one sample, sequenced in a study of Graves' ophthalmopathy and Graves' hyperthyroidism. Amplification of the TCR beta CDR3 regions used RNA transcripts (as template). An initial RT-PCR round employing HTBI primers preceded a second-round multiplex PCR. MiXCR, run by TCRdb on the multiplex PCR reads, gives a single entry per CDR3 protein. The table has under 800,000 distinct CDR3 sequences, 22% seen once; the top ten hold roughly 6.9%. Material: peripheral blood. The receptors stem from a woman younger than 30 with stable Graves' hyperthyroidism. Some clones in this sample may be carry-over from other donors' samples.

The chain uses TRBV6-1 and TRBJ2-2; TRBD2 is a possible D gene (5 bases). CDR3 size: 12 residues. Trimming removed 8 bases from V and 3 bases from J, with 7 bases in between. Germline V gene sequence: CDR1 MNHNS, CDR2 SASEGT. The chain's CDR3 is CASWTYTGELFF. The CDR3, as DNA: TGTGCCAGCTGGACTTACACCGGGGAGCTGTTTTTT.

This sequence joins TRBV30 and TRBJ1-3; D is unresolved. Germline V gene lookup returns CDR1 GTSNPN and CDR2 SVGIG (reference sequence). V gave up 7 bases and J gave up 0 bases, with 19 bases separating them. The CDR3 covers 16 residues. The CDR3 spells CASTGIHHFSGNTIYF. Written as DNA, the CDR3 is TGTGCCTCCACCGGGATCCATCACTTCTCTGGAAACACCATATATTTT.

The gene calls are TRBV7-8 and TRBJ2-6; no reliable D call. The CDR3 has 12 residues. From germline, CDR1 is SGHVS and CDR2 FQNEAQ. V lost 6 bases and J lost 6, with 6 bases in between. The CDR3 is CASSPPANVLTF. The CDR3, as DNA: TGTGCCAGCAGTCCACCGGCCAACGTCCTGACTTTC.

This clonotype has ten or more counts. The chain couples TRBV6-1 to TRBJ1-2; possible D gene TRBD1, 5 bases. Germline V gene lookup returns CDR1 MNHNS and CDR2 SASEGT. There are 15 residues in the CDR3. Trimming removed 7 bases at V and 5 bases at J, with 20 bases between. This CDR3 is CASTMDGTAAYGYTF. DNA for the CDR3: TGTGCCAGCACCATGGACGGGACGGCGGCTTATGGCTACACCTTC.

The sample holds a few counts of this clonotype. The genes are TRBV15 and TRBJ2-7, with 9 bases that match TRBD1. Per the germline V gene, CDR1 is LNHNV and CDR2 is YYDKDF (reference sequence). This CDR3 spans 15 amino acids. V shed 5 bases, J shed 6 bases, and the junction held 11 bases outside the gene matches. The CDR3 loop reads CATSLRGQGMGEQYF. CDR3 in DNA: TGTGCCACCAGCCTTCGGGGACAGGGCATGGGCGAGCAGTACTTC.

V and J are TRBV20-1 and TRBJ2-7; tentative D call: TRBD1 (5 bases). CDR3 length: 14 amino acids. Germline CDR1 and CDR2: DFQATT and SNEGSKA (reference sequence). Deletions cut 0 bases from V and 0 bases from J, with 9 bases between. The CDR3 loop is CSARDYRSSYEQYF. DNA for the CDR3: TGCAGTGCTAGAGACTACAGGAGCTCCTACGAGCAGTACTTC.

The sample holds many counts of this clonotype. One junction end disagrees with the germline gene, perhaps due to a read error. The chain employs TRBV6-5 and TRBJ2-7; TRBD2 might be the D (5 bases). Germline values: CDR1 MNHEY, CDR2 SVGAGI. The CDR3 runs to 16 residues. The DNA of the CDR3 is TGTGCCAGCGGTTACTCGACTATTTCCACCAACTACGAGCAGTACTTC. Protein: CASGYSTISTNYEQYF.

The sample holds many counts of this clonotype. The rearrangement joins TRBV11-2 to TRBJ2-7; the D gene is possibly TRBD1 (5 bases). Germline-derived CDR1 and CDR2 are SGHAT and FQNNGV. This CDR3 is built from 15 residues. V lost 0 bases, J lost 3 bases, and 12 bases lay in between. CDR3 region: CASSLDLVRVYEQYF. The CDR3 nucleotides are TGTGCCAGCAGCTTAGATTTGGTCAGGGTCTACGAGCAGTACTTC.

This clonotype was detected a few times. The chain employs TRBV6-1 and TRBJ1-4; 7 nucleotides align to TRBD1. This CDR3 comprises 13 residues. The trim removed 5 bases at V and 4 bases at J, leaving 1 base unmatched. CDR1 is MNHNS, CDR2 SASEGT, per germline. The CDR3 spells CASSRDSNEKLFF. The DNA for the CDR3 is TGTGCCAGCAGTCGGGACAGTAATGAAAAACTGTTTTTT.

Ten or more counts support this clonotype. This could be a read error, since a much larger clone is one nucleotide away. The chain joins TRBV7-2 to TRBJ2-5; perhaps TRBD2 as D (5 bases). Germline loops: CDR1 SGHTA, CDR2 FQGNSA. The germline V and J ends were trimmed by 5 bases and 1 base, with 11 bases remaining between them. The CDR3 runs 14 residues. CDR3 protein: CASSPSGIQETQYF. CDR3 sequence (DNA): TGTGCCAGCAGCCCCTCGGGGATCCAAGAGACCCAGTACTTC.

This clonotype was seen ten or more times. V gene TRBV12-3 or TRBV12-4 combines with J gene TRBJ1-5; possible D gene TRBD1, 6 bases. The CDR3 extends over 13 amino acids. Between the trimmed V and J ends, which lost 7 bases and 3 bases, there was a span of 10 bases. The CDR3 DNA reads as TGTGCCAGCATGGACAGTTTCAATCAGCCCCAGCATTTT. This encodes CASMDSFNQPQHF.

This clonotype was observed many times. The V call is TRBV12-3 or TRBV12-4, the J call TRBJ1-3, with D unresolved. Trimming shortened V by 8 bases and J by 5 bases, and 7 bases separated the two germline ends. This CDR3 is 11 amino acids long. CDR3 amino acids: CASGNRNTIYF. Written as DNA, the CDR3 is TGTGCCAGCGGTAACAGAAACACCATATATTTT.

Ten or more counts support this clonotype. The chain employs TRBV12-3 or TRBV12-4 and TRBJ2-2; D might be TRBD1 or TRBD2, each matching 6 bases. Deletions cut 6 bases from V and 0 bases from J, with 11 bases between. This CDR3 comprises 15 residues. The DNA of the CDR3 is TGTGCCAGCAGGATGGGGGGCGCGAACACCGGGGAGCTGTTTTTT. Encoded protein: CASRMGGANTGELFF.